This TCR beta chain was sequenced for a study of blood T cell repertoires in COVID-19. Study details: Spain, Italy and the United States supplied samples that represented acute and convalescent COVID-19. From T cells, B-cell-depleted T cells, or PBMCs came the material, which was cDNA or gDNA.

Germline trimming cut 5 bases from V and 6 bases from J; bases unmatched to any gene: 7. The length of the CDR3 is 13 residues. Germline V CDR1 and CDR2: GTSNPN, SVGIG (reference sequence). In the authors' workflow: Amplification of reference gene primers provided the estimated nucleated cell counts. Only in-frame clones appear in the TCRdb table, and some are missing; sequencing was by immunoSEQ multiplex PCR. From that table come the V and J calls and clone size; the DNA was used to work out D and trimming. The profile shows 250,000 to 350,000 clones, around 89% of them singletons. This clonotype was obtained from a woman aged 60-70 years with acute or convalescent COVID-19. The sample taken for sequencing was peripheral blood. V gene TRBV30 combines with J gene TRBJ2-1, with 7 bases lining up with TRBD2. CDR3 DNA sequence: TGTGCCTGGGCGAGGGGAGGGAGCAATGAGCAGTTCTTC. It is translated as CAWARGGSNEQFF.